Below, 14 T cell receptor beta chains from the same sample are listed, as sequenced in a study of OX40 agonist ivuxolimab in advanced cancers. Profiling relied on immunoSEQ multiplex PCR, and the TCRdb table lists in-frame clones only, not all of them. There are some 70,000 clones in the sample; approximately 86% occur only once, and approximately 2.6% lies in the top ten. Sequencing used CD4+ or CD8+ T cells sorted from blood, obtained in a trial of the OX40 agonist ivuxolimab. All receptors come from an adult with an advanced solid tumor such as melanoma, head and neck, liver or kidney cancer.

This clone has only one observation. The chain combines TRBV5-6 with TRBJ2-5; 9 bases agree with TRBD1. Unmatched junction bases numbered 11, after V lost 0 bases and J lost 5 bases. Germline V lookup: CDR1 SGHDT, CDR2 YYEEEE. The CDR3 is 17 amino acids. The CDR3 protein is CASSLVTSTGGFETQYF. For the CDR3, the DNA is TGTGCCAGCAGCTTGGTAACGAGTACAGGGGGCTTTGAGACCCAGTACTTC.

The sample holds one count of this clone. The chain is built from TRBV4-1 and TRBJ1-5, with unresolved D. CDR3 length: 16 residues. V was clipped by 0 bases and J by 4 bases, with 13 bases between them. Per germline, CDR1 MGHRA and CDR2 YSYEKL. CDR3 sequence reads: CASSQDRWASNQPQHF. The CDR3 region has the DNA TGCGCCAGCAGCCAAGATCGTTGGGCGTCGAATCAGCCCCAGCATTTT.

The rearrangement links TRBV14 to TRBJ1-1; the D gene is possibly TRBD1 (5 bases). This CDR3 has 15 residues. V lost 0 bases, J lost 5 bases, and 13 bases lay in between. From germline, CDR1 is SGHDN and CDR2 FVKESK. The CDR3 region has the DNA TGTGCCAGCAGCCAAGATACCGGAAGGGGTACTGAAGCTTTCTTT. Its translation is CASSQDTGRGTEAFF.

This chain uses TRBV7-9 with TRBJ1-3; possibly TRBD1 for D (6 bases). Trimming shortened V by 8 bases and J by 4 bases, and 12 bases separated the two germline ends. The CDR3 runs to 13 residues. Germline CDR1 SEHNR, CDR2 FQNEAQ (reference sequence). The CDR3 region is CASQQGVGNTIYF. CDR3 DNA: TGTGCCAGCCAACAGGGCGTGGGAAACACCATATATTTT.

The V and J genes are TRBV5-1 and TRBJ2-1; 8 bases align to TRBD1. Trimming at V came to 0 bases and at J to 7 bases, leaving 6 bases not matched to a gene. Germline assignment: CDR1 SGHRS and CDR2 YFSETQ. This CDR3 comprises 15 residues. In DNA, the CDR3 is TGCGCCAGCAGCTTGGAGGACAGGGTTTGGAATGAGCAGTTCTTC. This sequence encodes CASSLEDRVWNEQFF.

The rearrangement links TRBV4-2 to TRBJ1-2; 7 bases are a match to TRBD1. CDR1 is LGHNA, CDR2 YNFKEQ, per germline. J was trimmed by 4 bases and V by 5 bases; bases with no gene match: 13. The CDR3 runs 16 residues. The CDR3 loop is CASSLEKPGGLYGYTF. The DNA for the CDR3 is TGTGCCAGCAGCTTGGAAAAGCCAGGGGGTCTCTATGGCTACACCTTC.

This chain uses TRBV7-9 with TRBJ2-5, with TRBD1 identical over 7 bases. CDR1 is SEHNR and CDR2 is FQNEAQ in the germline V gene (reference sequence). The CDR3 has 14 amino acids. The ends lost 3 bases at V and 2 bases at J; junction bases unmatched: 3. The CDR3 DNA sequence: TGTGCCAGCAGCTTGACAGGGCTACAAGAGACCCAGTACTTC. As protein: CASSLTGLQETQYF.

The J gene is TRBJ1-1, the V gene TRBV10-3; D gene ambiguous. Germline V gene sequence: CDR1 ENHRY, CDR2 SYGVKD. Between the trimmed V and J ends, which lost 10 bases and 3 bases, there was a span of 15 bases. This CDR3 spans 13 amino acids. CDR3 bases: TGTGCCACTAAGGCCATTACGGACACTGAAGCTTTCTTT. Translation: CATKAITDTEAFF.

V usage is TRBV9 and J usage is TRBJ2-3, with 8 bases that match TRBD1. The CDR3 is made up of 15 amino acids. Germline CDR1 reads SGDLS; CDR2 reads YYNGEE. Germline trimming cut 1 base from V and 4 bases from J; bases unmatched to any gene: 5. For the CDR3, the DNA is TGTGCCAGCAGCGTACTGCAGGGGGCATCAGATACGCAGTATTTT. Amino acids: CASSVLQGASDTQYF.

The J gene is TRBJ1-1, the V gene TRBV2; D is unclear. The CDR3 covers 14 residues. The ends were cut back, 1 base at V and 4 bases at J, with 10 bases in the middle. Germline assignment: CDR1 SNHLY and CDR2 FYNNEI. The CDR3 DNA reads TGTGCCAGCAGTGAAGGGGAGGGCGGCACTGAAGCTTTCTTT. This gives the protein CASSEGEGGTEAFF.

J is TRBJ1-6 and V is TRBV14; possible D gene TRBD1, 5 bases. V was trimmed by 4 bases and J by 11 bases, leaving 12 bases between them. The length of the CDR3 is 13 residues. Germline V CDR1 and CDR2: SGHDN, FVKESK. In DNA, the CDR3 is TGTGCCAGCAGCCCCCGGGGCTCTACACCCCTCCACTTT. Translation gives CASSPRGSTPLHF.

This rearrangement joins TRBV28 to TRBJ2-2; no clear D. The CDR3 covers 14 residues. Germline loops: CDR1 MDHEN, CDR2 SYDVKM. Trimming left V 7 bases short and J 0 bases short, with 9 bases between. DNA of the CDR3: TGTGCCAGCACAAAGGTGTCGAACACCGGGGAGCTGTTTTTT. This gives the protein CASTKVSNTGELFF.

The V and J genes are TRBV7-2 and TRBJ1-5; no reliable D call. The CDR3 length is 12 residues. V lost 3 bases and J 0 bases, leaving 0 bases between the germline ends. Germline CDR1 is SGHTA and CDR2 is FQGNSA. The CDR3: CASSFSNQPQHF. The DNA of the CDR3 is TGTGCCAGCAGCTTTAGCAATCAGCCCCAGCATTTT.

The chain employs TRBV6-6 and TRBJ1-1; TRBD1 is a possible D gene (6 bases). With 4 bases removed from V and 2 bases from J, the gap between germline ends came to 14 bases. The CDR3 covers 15 residues. In germline, CDR1 is MNHNY, CDR2 SVGAGI (reference sequence). CDR3 sequence reads: CASSFPQGHNTEAFF. CDR3 nucleotide sequence: TGTGCCAGCAGTTTCCCACAGGGTCACAACACTGAAGCTTTCTTT.